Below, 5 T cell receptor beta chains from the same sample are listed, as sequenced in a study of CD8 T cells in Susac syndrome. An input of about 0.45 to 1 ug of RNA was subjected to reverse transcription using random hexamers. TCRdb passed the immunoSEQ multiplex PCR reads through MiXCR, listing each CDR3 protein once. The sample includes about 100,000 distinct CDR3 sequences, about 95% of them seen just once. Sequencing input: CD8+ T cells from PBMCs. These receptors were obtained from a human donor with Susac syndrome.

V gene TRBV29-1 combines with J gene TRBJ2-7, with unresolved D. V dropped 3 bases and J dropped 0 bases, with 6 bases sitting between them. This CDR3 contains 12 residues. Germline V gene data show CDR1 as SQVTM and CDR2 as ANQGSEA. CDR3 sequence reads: CSVDAGSYEQYF. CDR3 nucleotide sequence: TGCAGCGTTGATGCCGGCTCCTACGAGCAGTACTTC.

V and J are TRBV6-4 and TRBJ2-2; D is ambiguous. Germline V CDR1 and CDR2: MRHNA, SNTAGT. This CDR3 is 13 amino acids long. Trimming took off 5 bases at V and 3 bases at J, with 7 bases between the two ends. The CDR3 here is CASSPSDTGELFF. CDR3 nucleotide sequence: TGTGCCAGCAGTCCCTCGGACACCGGGGAGCTGTTTTTT.

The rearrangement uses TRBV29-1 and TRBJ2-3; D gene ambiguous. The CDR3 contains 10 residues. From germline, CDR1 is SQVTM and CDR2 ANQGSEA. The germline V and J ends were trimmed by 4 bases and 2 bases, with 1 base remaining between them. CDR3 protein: CSVATDTQYF. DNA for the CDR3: TGCAGCGTTGCCACAGATACGCAGTATTTT.

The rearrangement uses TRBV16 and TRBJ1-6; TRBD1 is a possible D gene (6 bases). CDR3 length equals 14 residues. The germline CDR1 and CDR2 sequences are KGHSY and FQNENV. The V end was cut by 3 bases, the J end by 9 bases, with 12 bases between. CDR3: CASSQGARGSPLHF. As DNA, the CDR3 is TGTGCCAGCAGCCAGGGGGCCAGGGGTTCACCCCTCCACTTT.

In nucleotides, the CDR3 is TGCAGTGCTAGAGTCCCTTTGGGAGGGGGCGCTGAAGCTTTCTTT. It specifies CSARVPLGGGAEAFF. The V and J genes are TRBV20-1 and TRBJ1-1; 7 bases fit TRBD1. Germline CDR1 is DFQATT and CDR2 is SNEGSKA (reference sequence). The CDR3 runs to 15 residues. J was trimmed by 6 bases and V by 1 base; bases with no gene match: 11.